This TCR beta chain was recovered during a study of T cell responses to AZD1222 COVID-19 vaccine. The CDR3 is 14 amino acids. V lost 1 base to trimming and J lost 0 bases, with 8 bases between them. Germline CDR1 reads SGHRS; CDR2 reads YFSETQ. General observations from the study: There were mostly white British donors and more females than males, and clonal diversity was possibly underestimated. Of spike-specific TCRs, nearly half reportedly target regions left unmutated in variants. Without day 14 samples, only post-peak T cell repertoires were studied. Increased Spike-specific TCR breadth and depth were observed after two AZD1222 doses.

Notes on this clone: Its matching antigen is unknown.

TCRdb's copy holds only in-frame clones and misses some; the assay was immunoSEQ multiplex PCR. The data contain 90,000 to 150,000 clones, more than 75% of them seen just once; the ten biggest clones take up roughly 3.6%. This receptor was obtained from an adult in good health. The chain combines TRBV5-1 with TRBJ2-7; D is ambiguous. Source: peripheral blood, taken on day 0 of AZD1222 vaccination. Written as DNA, the CDR3 is TGCGCCAGCAGCTTGCAGGTCAGCTCCTACGAGCAGTACTTC. Amino acids: CASSLQVSSYEQYF.